The 30 T cell receptor gamma chains below come from one sample, sequenced in a study of gamma delta lymphoproliferative disorders and STAT genes. TCRdb re-identified clones in the multiplex PCR reads via CATT. The sample contains more than 950 gamma-chain clones, more than 13% of which appear only once. Sequencing used genomic DNA taken from PBMCs of patients and controls. Sequencing used blood. These receptors all stem from a human donor in good health.

This clone came up a few times. Translating this DNA gives a protein that differs at residue 4 from the TCRdb one, which belongs to a much larger clone; a read error is likely, and the protein shown is this translation. The chain recombines TRGV8 with TRGJP2. Here the J gene was assigned by germline matching of the DNA, as TCRdb has none. In germline, CDR1 is VENAVY, CDR2 YDSYNSRV. J was trimmed by 7 bases and V by 9 bases; bases with no gene match: 23. The CDR3 loop spans 17 amino acids. CDR3 protein: CATRVTSRPGDDWIKTF. The CDR3, as DNA: TGTGCCACCCGGGTAACCTCACGGCCTGGTGATGATTGGATCAAGACGTTT.

By sample share, this clone is large. V gene assignment gives TRGV4, but the J gene was left uncalled. The CDR3 extends over 10 amino acids. From germline, CDR1 is EGSTGY and CDR2 YDSYTSSV. CDR3 nucleotide sequence: TGTGCCACCTGGGATGCCGTGGTACTCTTT. Protein product: CATWDAVVLF.

This clone is large by share. This chain joins TRGV2 and TRGJP2. TCRdb gives no J gene; it was assigned here by matching the DNA to germline. V dropped 0 bases and J dropped 7; count of bases not matched to a gene: 5. This CDR3 contains 14 residues. Germline V gene sequence: CDR1 EGSNGY, CDR2 YDSYNSKV. In nucleotides, the CDR3 is TGTGCCACCTGGGACGGGCTCCCTGATTGGATCAAGACGTTT. Translation: CATWDGLPDWIKTF.

This clone is categorized as large (0.1 to 1%). This chain links TRGV10 with TRGJ1 or TRGJ2. The J gene, left out of TCRdb, was set here by checking the DNA against germline. TRGV10 is assigned to the ORF class and has an uncertain function. This CDR3 is built from 11 residues. V dropped 7 bases and J dropped 10; count of bases not matched to a gene: 8. This chain's CDR3 is CAAWSYGKKLF. The CDR3 nucleotides are TGTGCTGCGTGGTCCTACGGGAAGAAACTCTTT.

This clone ranks as medium-sized. Other DNA sequences in this specimen translate into the identical CDR3. The J gene is TRGJ1 or TRGJ2, the V gene TRGV8. The J gene was missing in TCRdb and was found by matching the end of the DNA to germline. CDR1 VENAVY and CDR2 YDSYNSRV come from the germline V gene. The CDR3 loop spans 12 amino acids. V shed 1 base and J 3 bases; nucleotides not matched to a gene: 0. CDR3 region: CATWDSYYKKLF. CDR3 nucleotide sequence: TGTGCCACCTGGGATAGTTATTATAAGAAACTCTTT.

Remarks on this clone: An end of the junction differs from the germline gene, which may be a read error. The V and J genes are TRGV10 and TRGJ1 or TRGJ2. No J segment appears in TCRdb, so it was assigned here by matching the sequence to germline. TRGV10 is classed as an ORF, of uncertain function. This CDR3 contains 14 residues. In nucleotides, the CDR3 is TGCGCAGGATATGGTTTGCGGAATTATTATAAGAAACTCTTT. This translates into CAGYGLRNYYKKLF.

This clone counts as medium-sized. The chain carries TRGV2 and TRGJ1 or TRGJ2. The J gene was missing in TCRdb and was found by matching the end of the DNA to germline. V gave up 0 bases and J gave up 5 bases; unmatched junction bases: 10. The CDR3 covers 15 residues. Germline values: CDR1 EGSNGY, CDR2 YDSYNSKV. This chain's CDR3 is CATWDGPKAHYKKLF. CDR3 bases: TGTGCCACCTGGGACGGGCCGAAAGCTCATTATAAGAAACTCTTT.

This clone is large in the sample. It is unclear where the CDR3 begins or ends on the DNA, so no DNA is shown, and the CDR3 is as TCRdb lists it. The V gene was identified as TRGV11, while no J gene was called. TRGV11 falls under the ORF class, with uncertain function. Inclusive of both ends, the CDR3 amounts to 17 amino acids. CDR3 residues: CTTVPAGLGLEGWFKIF.

This clone came up a few times. For this DNA, TCRdb reports the protein of a much larger clone, which diverges at residue 5, most likely from a read error; the protein presented here is translated directly from the DNA. V usage is TRGV3 and J usage is TRGJ1 or TRGJ2. No J gene was available from TCRdb, and it was assigned here by a germline match of the DNA. The germline gives CDR1 VTNTFY, CDR2 YDVSTARD (reference sequence). The length of the CDR3 is 14 residues. CDR3 loop: CATWGRLVGYKKLF. In DNA form, the CDR3 reads TGTGCCACCTGGGGCAGGCTAGTGGGCTATAAGAAACTCTTT.

This clone rates as medium-sized (0.01 to 0.1%). The rearrangement uses TRGV8 and TRGJ1 or TRGJ2. TCRdb carries no J gene annotation; the J gene was assigned here by matching the DNA with germline. J lost 6 bases, V lost 2 bases, and 10 bases had no gene match. There are 14 residues in the CDR3. Germline CDR1 VENAVY, CDR2 YDSYNSRV. This chain's CDR3 is CATWDTHLGYKKLF. Written as DNA, the CDR3 is TGTGCCACCTGGGATACCCATTTAGGTTATAAGAAACTCTTT.

This clone occurred a few times. The chain couples TRGV11 to TRGJ1 or TRGJ2. TRGV11 belongs to the ORF category, with a function that is uncertain. V shed 10 bases and J 6 bases; nucleotides not matched to a gene: 3. This CDR3 comprises 10 residues. CDR3 in amino acids: CACCTYKKLF. The CDR3 nucleotides read TGTGCCTGCTGTACTTATAAGAAACTCTTT.

This clone was observed a handful of times. This DNA's translation differs at residue 6 from TCRdb's protein, which comes from a much larger clone; a read error is likely, and the protein shown is translated from the DNA. The V call is TRGV4, the J call TRGJ1 or TRGJ2. TCRdb supplies no J gene; here it was assigned by aligning the nucleotide sequence to germline. The V and J ends lost 7 bases and 0 bases, in that order; junction bases with no gene match: 6. The CDR3 loop spans 13 amino acids. Germline V gene lookup returns CDR1 EGSTGY and CDR2 YDSYTSSV. The CDR3 here is CATCGWNYYKKLF. The CDR3 bases are TGTGCCACCTGCGGTTGGAATTATTATAAGAAACTCTTT.

Within the sample, this clone is medium-sized. This chain joins TRGV8 and TRGJ1 or TRGJ2. TCRdb lists no J gene, so it was determined here by aligning the DNA to germline. CDR1 is VENAVY, CDR2 YDSYNSRV, per germline. The CDR3 contains 16 residues. After removal of 5 bases from V and 3 bases from J, the junction contained 16 bases not matched to a gene. CDR3 in amino acids: CATWVVEKGIYYKKLF. CDR3 coding DNA: TGTGCCACCTGGGTCGTGGAGAAGGGGATTTATTATAAGAAACTCTTT.

The chain is built from TRGV11 and TRGJ1 or TRGJ2. No J gene is reported in TCRdb; it was inferred here by comparing the DNA with germline. TRGV11 is an ORF, with its function uncertain. CDR3 length: 12 amino acids. The J segment lost 4 bases and the V segment lost 8 bases, leaving 5 bases of the junction unmatched. The CDR3 here is CACWTPYYKKLF. The CDR3 bases are TGTGCCTGCTGGACCCCCTATTATAAGAAACTCTTT.

By its share, this clone is medium-sized. The same CDR3 arises from other DNA sequences in this sample as well. The chain has TRGV10 and TRGJ1 or TRGJ2. TCRdb lists no J gene, so it was determined here by aligning the DNA to germline. TRGV10 is treated as an ORF (open reading frame) with a function not yet certain. The ends lost 8 bases at V and 5 bases at J; junction bases unmatched: 16. The CDR3 runs 15 residues. CDR3 bases: TGTGCTGCGTGGGATTTAGTGGGTTGGGATTATAAGAAACTCTTT. This gives the protein CAAWDLVGWDYKKLF.

This clone has a handful of counts. This rearrangement joins TRGV8 to TRGJ1 or TRGJ2. No J segment appears in TCRdb, so it was assigned here by matching the sequence to germline. V shed 9 bases, J shed 6 bases, and the junction held 2 bases outside the gene matches. This CDR3 spans 9 amino acids. CDR1 is VENAVY and CDR2 is YDSYNSRV in the germline V gene. CDR3 DNA sequence: TGTGCCACCGGTTATAAGAAACTCTTT. Translated: CATGYKKLF.

A word on this clone: This probably arose from a read error, given a far larger clone one base away. The sample contains more than one DNA sequence encoding this CDR3. CDR3 amino acids: CATWDRLVGYKKLF. As DNA, the CDR3 is TGTGCCACTTGGGACAGGCTAGTGGGCTATAAGAAACTCTTT. The rearrangement links TRGV3 to TRGJ1 or TRGJ2. The J gene, left out of TCRdb, was set here by checking the DNA against germline. Germline V gene data show CDR1 as VTNTFY and CDR2 as YDVSTARD (reference sequence). This CDR3 has 14 amino acids.

This clone is medium-sized (0.01 to 0.1%) by share. The DNA of the CDR3 is TGTGCCACCTGGGACGGGCCAGCGGTTGAGTTGGGCAAAAAAATCAAGGTATTT. This translates into CATWDGPAVELGKKIKVF. The chain employs TRGV2 and TRGJP. No J gene is reported in TCRdb; it was inferred here by comparing the DNA with germline. CDR1 EGSNGY and CDR2 YDSYNSKV come from the germline V gene. The J segment lost 7 bases and the V segment lost 0 bases, leaving 9 bases of the junction unmatched. The CDR3 extends over 18 amino acids.

This chain uses TRGV2 with TRGJ1 or TRGJ2. TCRdb does not report a J gene; here it was assigned by matching the DNA to germline references. The trim removed 0 bases at V and 3 bases at J, leaving 8 bases unmatched. Germline-derived CDR1 and CDR2 are EGSNGY and YDSYNSKV. This CDR3 region has 15 residues. The CDR3 nucleotides are TGTGCCACCTGGGACGGGTGGATCGTTTATTATAAGAAACTCTTT. This encodes CATWDGWIVYYKKLF.

This clone qualifies as medium-sized. The chain recombines TRGV10 with TRGJ1 or TRGJ2. In the absence of a J gene in TCRdb, the DNA was matched to germline to assign it here. TRGV10 is annotated as an ORF whose role is uncertain. Trimming cost V 8 bases and J 11 bases; bases outside gene matches: 7. The CDR3 consists of 10 residues. CDR3 in amino acids: CAAWDFQKLF. CDR3 coding DNA: TGTGCTGCGTGGGATTTCCAGAAACTCTTT.

This clone appeared a few times. TCRdb pairs this DNA with a much larger clone's protein that differs at residue 3, likely a read error; the protein shown was translated from the DNA. The V segment is TRGV2, and no J call was made. CDR1 and CDR2 from the germline V gene are EGSNGY and YDSYNSKV. This CDR3 is 11 amino acids long. The CDR3 region has the DNA TGTGCCCCCTGGGACGGGCCCCAATACCTCTTT. It is translated as CAPWDGPQYLF.

This clone is large within its sample. J is TRGJ1 or TRGJ2 and V is TRGV10. The J gene is absent in TCRdb and was assigned here via DNA matching to germline. TRGV10 is an ORF for which the function is uncertain. The trim removed 12 bases at V and 1 base at J, leaving 7 bases unmatched. The CDR3 runs to 12 residues. This chain's CDR3 is CAALRNYYKKLF. In nucleotides, the CDR3 is TGTGCTGCCCTCCGTAATTATTATAAGAAACTCTTT.

This clone is judged medium-sized. This CDR3 is CATWDSRYKKLF. The CDR3 DNA reads TGTGCCACCTGGGATAGTCGTTATAAGAAACTCTTT. This rearrangement joins TRGV8 to TRGJ1 or TRGJ2. Because TCRdb records no J gene, it was assigned here through a match of the DNA to germline. Trimming took 1 base from V and 6 from J; bases not matched to a gene: 3. CDR3 length equals 12 residues. Germline lookup yields CDR1 VENAVY and CDR2 YDSYNSRV.

This clone is categorized as medium-sized (0.01 to 0.1%). The V gene is TRGV3, the J gene TRGJ1 or TRGJ2. No J gene is reported in TCRdb; it was inferred here by comparing the DNA with germline. V was clipped by 0 bases and J by 10 bases; unmatched bases: 6. Germline V CDR1 and CDR2: VTNTFY, YDVSTARD (reference sequence). The CDR3 is 12 residues long. The CDR3: CATWDRPPKKLF. CDR3 nucleotides: TGTGCCACCTGGGACAGGCCCCCAAAGAAACTCTTT.

In this sample, this clone is medium-sized. CDR3 bases: TGTGCCACCTGGGACGGCGGGGATTATAAGAAACTCTTT. Its translation is CATWDGGDYKKLF. The rearrangement links TRGV2 to TRGJ1 or TRGJ2. The J gene was missing in TCRdb and was found by matching the end of the DNA to germline. The length of the CDR3 is 13 residues. Unmatched junction bases numbered 5, after V lost 1 base and J lost 5 bases. Germline V gene lookup returns CDR1 EGSNGY and CDR2 YDSYNSKV.

This clone has just a few counts. Because the CDR3's place on the DNA is in doubt, the DNA is left out and the CDR3 is given as listed by TCRdb. The J segment was not called; the V segment is TRGV11. TRGV11 is an ORF; its function is uncertain. With termini counted, the CDR3 has 17 amino acids. CDR3 amino acids: CTTVPAGSEATGWFKIF.

Judged by abundance, this clone is medium-sized. J is TRGJP1 and V is TRGV9. No J gene is reported in TCRdb; it was inferred here by comparing the DNA with germline. The V gene end was trimmed by 8 bases and the J gene end by 8 bases; junction bases not matched to a gene: 2. Per the germline V gene, CDR1 is GITISATS and CDR2 is ISYDGTV (reference sequence). The CDR3 covers 10 residues. The CDR3 coding sequence is TGTGCCTTGTCAGGTTGGTTCAAGATATTT. This sequence encodes CALSGWFKIF.

In its sample, this clone is large. Other DNA sequences in the sample encode the same CDR3. The chain links TRGV2 to TRGJP2. No J gene was available from TCRdb, and it was assigned here by a germline match of the DNA. J was trimmed by 5 bases and V by 1 base; bases with no gene match: 1. The CDR3 loop spans 13 amino acids. Germline assignment: CDR1 EGSNGY and CDR2 YDSYNSKV. The CDR3 loop is CATWDGSDWIKTF. The DNA for the CDR3 is TGTGCCACCTGGGACGGCAGTGATTGGATCAAGACGTTT.

This clone qualifies as medium-sized (0.01 to 0.1%). The gene calls are TRGV10 and TRGJ1 or TRGJ2. No J segment appears in TCRdb, so it was assigned here by matching the sequence to germline. TRGV10 is an open reading frame, and its role is uncertain. The CDR3 runs 10 residues. V shed 9 bases, J shed 12 bases, and the junction held 9 bases outside the gene matches. DNA of the CDR3: TGTGCTGCGTGCGGAGGAGGGAAACTCTTT. This gives the protein CAACGGGKLF.

Sample share makes this clone medium-sized (0.01 to 0.1%). V usage is TRGV9 and J usage is TRGJ1 or TRGJ2. Here the J gene was assigned by germline matching of the DNA, as TCRdb has none. Trimming removed 1 base from V and 10 bases from J; junction bases left unmatched: 4. CDR1 and CDR2 from the germline V gene are GITISATS and ISYDGTV (reference sequence). This CDR3 is built from 11 residues. The CDR3 DNA follows: TGTGCCTTGTGGGAGGTAGGAAAGAAACTCTTT. Translation gives CALWEVGKKLF.